This TCR beta chain appears in the sequencing data of a study of blood T cell repertoires in COVID-19 (TCRdb year 2020). A note on the overall study: Samples covering the acute and convalescent phases of COVID-19 were provided by collaborators in the United States, Italy and Spain. The prospective study material was composed of cDNA or gDNA derived from T cells, B-cell-depleted T cells, or PBMCs. The dataset comprised deeply sampled blood TCRbeta repertoires from subjects exposed to, actively infected with, or recovered from COVID-19. The repertoires were made available in a free public database intended to serve as a resource for research on the immune response to SARS-CoV-2. Samples came from the ongoing ImmuneRACE study (first 160 participants) plus 1,254 subjects from 6 global collaborators. A de-identified subject ID, COVID-19 status, age in years and sex were almost always included in the sample metadata. Where HLA class I and class II types were available, the types were taken from metadata supplied by the sample provider, not from assay-based typing.

Details on this clone: What antigen it recognizes has not been identified. There are no base qualities to consult, and no much larger clone falls within one base.

Collaborating institutions collected whole blood in K2EDTA tubes following their own protocols. Collaborator samples were shipped for TCRbeta analysis as frozen whole blood, isolated PBMCs, or DNA extracted from either sample type. V ends up 8 bases short and J 2 bases short, with an unmatched junction base count of 13. CDR1 MNHEY and CDR2 SMNVEV are derived from the germline V gene (reference sequence). Including the terminal cysteine and phenylalanine, the CDR3 comprises 16 residues. Kept here is only the CDR3 DNA, which spans 48 bases and is read in frame from base 1. The immunoSEQ Assay, a bias-controlled multiplex PCR, was used to amplify TCRbeta CDR3 regions from genomic DNA. Regarding the original processing steps: The number of nucleated cells in each sample was estimated from the amplification of reference gene primers within the assay. Sequence reads were collapsed and filtered to measure the absolute abundance of every unique TCRbeta CDR3 rearrangement. For each sample, productive Simpson clonality was calculated as the square root of Simpson's diversity index over productive rearrangements. Imported from immuneACCESS, the table was reduced by TCRdb to in-frame sequences with V and J called. These copies leave out some clones; in studies compared against another copy, an unresolved V gene accounts for under half, and the cause of the remainder is not known. That table gives V, J and clone size, and the DNA gave D and trimming. The sample includes roughly 140,000 clones, with roughly nine tenths observed a single time. Just over 3% of the sample is taken by the ten largest.

Overall study results and their limits: How much clinical and demographic metadata was included differed by source and by participant, and the metadata was provided uncurated.

The V gene is TRBV27 and the J gene is TRBJ1-2; 8 bases in the middle match TRBD1. The receptor was isolated from a woman aged 60-75 years with active COVID-19. Sequencing input: peripheral blood. This receptor carries the CDR3 CASHSNFGQGNYGYTF. The nucleotide sequence reads as follows: TGTGCCAGCCACTCAAACTTCGGACAGGGAAACTATGGCTACACCTTC.